These 30 T cell receptor beta chains share one sample of origin, sequenced in a study of post-analysis software for immune sequencing data. Findings and caveats of the study: Five TRBV segments occurring more often in patients than controls included TRBV5-6, TRBV5-1 and TRBV20-1.

Libraries were made from TCR beta cDNA, and they carried unique molecular identifiers. TCRdb re-called the PCR reads with MiXCR, one entry per CDR3 protein. The repertoire has about 770,000 distinct CDR3 sequences, 46% of them found once; the top ten carry approximately 4.4%. For these TCRs, the target antigens are not known. The specimen was blood. Every receptor here comes from a girl aged 5 to 17 with multiple sclerosis.

J is TRBJ2-4 and V is TRBV18; D might be TRBD1 (5 bases). V lost 1 base, J lost 6 bases, and 13 bases lay in between. Germline V gives CDR1 KGHSH, CDR2 LQKENI. This CDR3 has 15 amino acids. The CDR3 protein is CASSPRSRDGNIQYF. CDR3 nucleotides: TGTGCCAGCTCACCACGATCCAGGGATGGAAACATTCAGTACTTC.

There are many counts of this clonotype. The chain links TRBV12-3 or TRBV12-4 to TRBJ2-5, with D maybe TRBD1 (5 bases). The CDR3 runs 11 residues. V lost 6 bases and J 7 bases, leaving 9 bases between the germline ends. DNA of the CDR3: TGTGCCAGCAGCCTCCAGGGGACCCAGTACTTC. As protein: CASSLQGTQYF.

At least ten counts were recorded for this clonotype. The rearrangement links TRBV7-2 to TRBJ1-1; D remains unclear. This CDR3 is built from 12 residues. V was shortened by 1 base and J by 8 bases, with 8 bases between the two germline ends. Germline V lookup: CDR1 SGHTA, CDR2 FQGNSA. Written as DNA, the CDR3 is TGTGCCAGCAGCTTAGGAGGGATCGAAGCTTTCTTT. It encodes CASSLGGIEAFF.

The rearrangement joins TRBV5-1 to TRBJ1-6, with no clear D. Germline V gene lookup returns CDR1 SGHRS and CDR2 YFSETQ. CDR3 length equals 15 residues. V was trimmed by 4 bases and J by 4 bases, leaving 12 bases between them. CDR3 sequence reads: CASSPDGSYNSPLHF. The CDR3 coding sequence is TGCGCCAGCAGCCCGGACGGGTCTTATAATTCACCCCTCCACTTT.

The V and J genes are TRBV9 and TRBJ2-1, with D maybe TRBD2 (5 bases). Trimming removed 0 bases from V and 2 bases from J, with 12 bases in between. Germline CDR1 is SGDLS and CDR2 is YYNGEE. The CDR3 length is 16 residues. CDR3 amino acids: CASSVGGAGAYNEQFF. The CDR3 DNA is TGTGCCAGCAGCGTAGGGGGTGCCGGGGCCTACAATGAGCAGTTCTTC. Looking up the rest from reference TRBV9 and TRBJ2-1 gives the full variable domain: DSGVTQTPKHLITATGQRVTLRCSPRSGDLSVYWYQQSLDQGLQFLIQYYNGEERAKGNILERFSAQQFPDLHSELNLSSLELGDSALYFCASSVGGAGAYNEQFFGPGTRLTVL.

The rearrangement uses TRBV7-3 and TRBJ2-7, with 7 nucleotides matching TRBD2. Trimming cost V 2 bases and J 4 bases; bases outside gene matches: 20. The CDR3 length is 19 residues. The germline CDR1 and CDR2 sequences are SGHTA and FQGTGA. The CDR3 nucleotides read TGTGCCAGCAGCTTATGTAGTAGTGGGGGGGACGAGACTCCGTACGAGCAGTACTTC. Amino acid sequence: CASSLCSSGGDETPYEQYF.

The chain couples TRBV27 to TRBJ2-1, with TRBD1 matching 9 bases. The CDR3 extends over 15 amino acids. Germline V gene lookup returns CDR1 MNHEY and CDR2 SMNVEV (reference sequence). With V trimmed by 6 bases and J by 4 bases, 7 bases remained unmatched. The CDR3 DNA follows: TGTGCCAGCAGGGATACAGGGGGCGTTTACAATGAGCAGTTCTTC. Residues: CASRDTGGVYNEQFF.

About this clonotype itself: The junction shows a germline mismatch at one end, possibly a read error. The rearrangement links TRBV15 to TRBJ1-2; 10 positions match TRBD1. The V gene's germline CDR1 is LNHNV and CDR2 YYDKDF (reference sequence). There are 15 residues in the CDR3. The DNA of the CDR3 is TGTGCCACCACCAGATCGACAGGGGGCCTCCCTGGCTACACCTTC. Encoded protein: CATTRSTGGLPGYTF.

The V call is TRBV12-3 or TRBV12-4, the J call TRBJ2-7, with a weak D call TRBD1 (7 bases). V was pared by 6 bases and J by 4 bases, with 19 bases between. This CDR3 comprises 15 residues. The CDR3 reads CASRRQGGAEYEQYF. CDR3 nucleotide sequence: TGTGCCAGCAGACGACAGGGAGGTGCAGAATACGAGCAGTACTTC.

This clonotype came up many times. The chain carries TRBV29-1 and TRBJ2-7; 11 bases are a match to TRBD2. Trimming cost V 3 bases and J 3 bases; bases outside gene matches: 7. The V gene's germline CDR1 is SQVTM and CDR2 ANQGSEA. The CDR3 extends over 15 amino acids. CDR3 protein: CSVEIVGTSGYEQYF. CDR3 nucleotide sequence: TGCAGCGTTGAGATTGTAGGGACTAGCGGCTACGAGCAGTACTTC.

This clonotype was counted between two and nine times. This rearrangement joins TRBV15 to TRBJ2-7; 12 bases line up with TRBD2. Gene TRBJ2-5 matches the end of the DNA better, so the J call may be wrong. The CDR3 is 14 amino acids. Germline loops: CDR1 LNHNV, CDR2 YYDKDF (reference sequence). The chain's CDR3 is CATTLAGGPETQYF. CDR3 coding DNA: TGTGCCACCACCCTAGCGGGAGGGCCAGAGACCCAGTACTTC.

CDR3 in DNA: TGTGCCAGCAGTTCATCAACAGCGGATGGCTACACCTTC. Protein: CASSSSTADGYTF. The J gene is TRBJ1-2, the V gene TRBV12-3 or TRBV12-4; D uncertain. The CDR3 spans 13 residues. The V end was cut by 4 bases, the J end by 6 bases, with 12 bases between.

This rearrangement joins TRBV7-9 to TRBJ2-3; 9 positions agree with TRBD1. The CDR3 loop spans 12 amino acids. CDR1 SEHNR and CDR2 FQNEAQ come from the germline V gene (reference sequence). V lost 7 bases to trimming and J lost 13 bases; unmatched junction nucleotides: 9. The CDR3 sequence is CASMMDRGPEYF. The CDR3 nucleotides read TGTGCCAGCATGATGGACAGGGGACCGGAGTATTTT.

In its sample, this clonotype was seen a few times. V and J are TRBV6-5 and TRBJ2-5; 10 nucleotides match TRBD1. The DNA end favors TRBJ2-7, so the J call may be wrong. The CDR3 loop spans 16 amino acids. Germline V lookup: CDR1 MNHEY, CDR2 SVGAGI. The DNA for the CDR3 is TGTGCCAGCAGCTCGCATCCGGGACAGGGGACCTACGAGCAGTACTTC. Amino acids: CASSSHPGQGTYEQYF.

The chain is built from TRBV2 and TRBJ2-1; D remains unclear. Germline V CDR1 and CDR2: SNHLY, FYNNEI. V shed 5 bases and J shed 0 bases, with 14 bases lying between them. The CDR3 totals 16 residues. CDR3 coding DNA: TGTGCCAGCAGTCACGACTTGGGAAGCTCCTACAATGAGCAGTTCTTC. It translates to CASSHDLGSSYNEQFF.

This chain joins TRBV24-1 and TRBJ1-2; 10 bases are a match to TRBD1. This CDR3 is built from 17 residues. V was clipped by 2 bases and J by 6 bases; unmatched bases: 11. Germline lookup yields CDR1 KGHDR and CDR2 SFDVKD. CDR3 residues: CATSDSSGQGVGNGYTF. CDR3 bases: TGTGCCACCAGTGATTCATCCGGACAGGGGGTAGGAAATGGCTACACCTTC.

The V and J genes are TRBV18 and TRBJ2-6; TRBD1 matches 9 bases. V dropped 4 bases and J dropped 0; count of bases not matched to a gene: 7. The CDR3 is 18 amino acids. Germline V gene lookup returns CDR1 KGHSH and CDR2 LQKENI. This CDR3 reads CASSLRQGGYSGANVLTF. CDR3 DNA sequence: TGTGCCAGCTCACTACGACAGGGGGGCTACTCTGGGGCCAACGTCCTGACTTTC.

This clonotype was observed a single time. The chain is built from TRBV5-1 and TRBJ1-1, with TRBD1 matching 8 bases. The V and J ends lost 4 bases and 0 bases, in that order; junction bases with no gene match: 5. This CDR3 comprises 15 residues. CDR1 SGHRS and CDR2 YFSETQ come from the germline V gene. This CDR3 is CASSPGQGLNTEAFF. CDR3 nucleotide sequence: TGCGCCAGCAGCCCTGGACAGGGCCTGAACACTGAAGCTTTCTTT.

The chain joins TRBV21-1 to TRBJ2-3; TRBD2, the D gene given by the table, was not confirmed from the DNA. TRBV21-1 is noted as a pseudogene. CDR3 length equals 17 residues. The CDR3 here is CASSKAGGLAAPDTQYF. For the CDR3, the DNA is TGTGCCAGCAGCAAAGCCGGAGGACTAGCGGCCCCAGATACGCAGTATTTT.

The genes are TRBV4-3 and TRBJ1-1; 7 nucleotides line up with TRBD1. After removal of 3 bases from V and 6 bases from J, the junction contained 1 base not matched to a gene. In germline, CDR1 is LGHNA, CDR2 YSLEER. The CDR3 contains 12 residues. CDR3 DNA sequence: TGCGCCAGCAGCCAGACAGGGTCTGAAGCTTTCTTT. This translates into CASSQTGSEAFF.

This clonotype has a handful of counts. The chain joins TRBV7-3 to TRBJ2-2; D is uncertain. CDR3 length: 16 residues. V dropped 2 bases and J dropped 0 bases, with 10 bases sitting between them. Germline V lookup: CDR1 SGHTA, CDR2 FQGTGA. This CDR3 reads CASSLLPGANTGELFF. The CDR3 nucleotides are TGTGCCAGCAGCTTACTACCAGGAGCGAACACCGGGGAGCTGTTTTTT.

The rearrangement uses TRBV3-1 and TRBJ2-5; D possibly matches TRBD1 or TRBD2 (5 bases each). V was pared by 4 bases and J by 4 bases, with 22 bases between. Looked up from germline, CDR1 is LGHDT and CDR2 is YNNKEL (reference sequence). The CDR3 loop spans 17 amino acids. The CDR3 sequence: CASSRDRTKGPLETQYF. The CDR3, as DNA: TGTGCCAGCAGCCGAGATCGAACTAAGGGACCCCTAGAGACCCAGTACTTC.

The CDR3 sequence: CASSQEVGRGPDSGANVLTF. The DNA for the CDR3 is TGCGCCAGCAGCCAAGAGGTTGGAAGGGGACCAGACTCTGGGGCCAACGTCCTGACTTTC. The genes are TRBV4-3 and TRBJ2-6, with D tentatively TRBD1 or TRBD2 (5 bases each). The CDR3 contains 20 residues. V was pared by 0 bases and J by 0 bases, with 18 bases between. CDR1 and CDR2 from the germline V gene are LGHNA and YSLEER.

In its sample, this clonotype was seen many times. V is TRBV20-1 and J is TRBJ2-7; D is perhaps TRBD1 (6 bases). Trimming cost V 3 bases and J 5 bases, with 11 bases left between them. Per the germline V gene, CDR1 is DFQATT and CDR2 is SNEGSKA (reference sequence). CDR3 size: 12 residues. Here the CDR3 DNA reads TGCAGTGCTAGGGACAGACCTCACGAGCAGTACTTC. Amino acids: CSARDRPHEQYF.

This clonotype has just a few counts. In DNA form, the CDR3 reads TGTGCCAGCAGCTCTCGTGGGCTAGCGGGAGGTTTTGGCAATGAGCAGTTCTTC. Its translation: CASSSRGLAGGFGNEQFF. The chain is built from TRBV7-9 and TRBJ2-1; 11 bases are a match to TRBD2. Germline lookup yields CDR1 SEHNR and CDR2 FQNEAQ (reference sequence). V was clipped by 4 bases and J by 6 bases; unmatched bases: 14. CDR3 length: 18 amino acids.

V usage is TRBV28 and J usage is TRBJ2-1, with D perhaps being TRBD1 or TRBD2 (6 bases each). The CDR3 is 15 amino acids. V lost 5 bases, J lost 8 bases, and 19 bases lay in between. The germline V gene encodes CDR1 MDHEN and CDR2 SYDVKM. CDR3 sequence (DNA): TGTGCCAGCAGTCCGTCGGGGGCCGGCAGCGATGAGCAGTTCTTC. Protein: CASSPSGAGSDEQFF.

V gene TRBV4-3 combines with J gene TRBJ2-1; no clear D gene. The CDR3 has 15 amino acids. Germline V gene lookup returns CDR1 LGHNA and CDR2 YSLEER. V gave up 1 base and J gave up 4 bases, with 11 bases separating them. The CDR3 sequence: CASSQGSDAYNEQFF. The CDR3 DNA reads TGCGCCAGCAGCCAAGGGTCAGACGCTTACAATGAGCAGTTCTTC.

The chain combines TRBV6-1 with TRBJ1-1; TRBD1 is a possible D gene (5 bases). Germline values: CDR1 MNHNS, CDR2 SASEGT. CDR3 length: 12 residues. Trimming took 2 bases from V and 10 from J, leaving 11 bases between them. The CDR3 protein is CASSERAGIAFF. In nucleotides, the CDR3 is TGTGCCAGCAGTGAACGGGCAGGGATAGCTTTCTTT.

This clonotype has more than one count but fewer than ten. The chain links TRBV7-2 to TRBJ2-7, with 8 bases aligning to TRBD2. V trimming: 2 bases; J trimming: 5 bases; junction bases outside the gene matches: 8. Germline values: CDR1 SGHTA, CDR2 FQGNSA. The length of the CDR3 is 15 residues. The CDR3, as DNA: TGTGCCAGCAGCTTATGGCGGGGGGTTGGGGACGAGCAGTACTTC. It encodes CASSLWRGVGDEQYF.

The V gene is TRBV20-1, the J gene TRBJ1-2; 9 bases map to TRBD1. Germline V gene data show CDR1 as DFQATT and CDR2 as SNEGSKA (reference sequence). This CDR3 comprises 18 residues. The V and J ends lost 1 base and 0 bases, in that order; junction bases with no gene match: 12. The CDR3 nucleotides are TGCAGTGCTAGAGGGGTGGAAACAGGGGGCCTCTCTAACTATGGCTACACCTTC. As protein: CSARGVETGGLSNYGYTF.